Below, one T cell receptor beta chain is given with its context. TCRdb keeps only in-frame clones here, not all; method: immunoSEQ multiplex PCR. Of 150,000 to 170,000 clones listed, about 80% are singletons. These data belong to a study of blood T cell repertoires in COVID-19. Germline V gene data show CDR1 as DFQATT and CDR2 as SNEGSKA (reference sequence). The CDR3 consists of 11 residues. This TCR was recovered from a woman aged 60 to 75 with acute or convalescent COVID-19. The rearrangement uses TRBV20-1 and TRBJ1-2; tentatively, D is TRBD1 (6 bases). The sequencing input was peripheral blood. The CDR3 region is CRGQGPYGYTF. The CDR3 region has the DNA TGCAGGGGCCAGGGGCCCTATGGCTACACCTTC.